Listed below are T cell receptor beta chains from one sample, sequenced in a study of cytomegalovirus exposure and HLA in healthy donors. Produced via immunoSEQ multiplex PCR; TCRdb's table is partial and in-frame only. Here the sample spans 200,000 to 250,000 clones, about 80% being singletons. Sequencing was carried out using PBMCs. The source of these receptors is a woman aged 40 to 55 in good health and CMV-seropositive. Each CDR3 is given with its conserved first and last residue. The order of the fields is V gene, J gene, CDR3 protein.

TRBV30	TRBJ1-4	CATDTGEKLFF
TRBV6-1	TRBJ2-7	CASTGLSTYEQYF
TRBV6-4	TRBJ2-7	CASSDAGVSYEQYF
TRBV11-3	TRBJ2-7	CASSRLSVAGSYEQYF
TRBV6-5	TRBJ2-3	CASRRRDTQYF
TRBV28	TRBJ2-5	CASSSGPTETQYF
TRBV27	TRBJ2-1	CASSSGTSGSNEQFF
TRBV7-9	TRBJ1-4	CSSNSQGANEKLFF
TRBV27	TRBJ2-1	CASSLSIRGEQFF
TRBV7-9	TRBJ2-5	CASEGLAGSHRRTQYF
TRBV9	TRBJ2-1	CASSAPFSGSFGNEQFF
TRBV6-5	TRBJ2-5	CASSSRQLTGQETQYF
TRBV5-1	TRBJ2-5	CASSPLGQGAETQYF
TRBV19	TRBJ1-5	CASSMASGNQPQHF
TRBV7-6	NA	CASSLGVAGGQETQYF
TRBV7-2	TRBJ1-1	CASSSGQNTEAFF
TRBV11-3	TRBJ2-7	CASSRTSVAYEQYF
TRBV19	TRBJ2-7	CASSMGGTGNIEQYF